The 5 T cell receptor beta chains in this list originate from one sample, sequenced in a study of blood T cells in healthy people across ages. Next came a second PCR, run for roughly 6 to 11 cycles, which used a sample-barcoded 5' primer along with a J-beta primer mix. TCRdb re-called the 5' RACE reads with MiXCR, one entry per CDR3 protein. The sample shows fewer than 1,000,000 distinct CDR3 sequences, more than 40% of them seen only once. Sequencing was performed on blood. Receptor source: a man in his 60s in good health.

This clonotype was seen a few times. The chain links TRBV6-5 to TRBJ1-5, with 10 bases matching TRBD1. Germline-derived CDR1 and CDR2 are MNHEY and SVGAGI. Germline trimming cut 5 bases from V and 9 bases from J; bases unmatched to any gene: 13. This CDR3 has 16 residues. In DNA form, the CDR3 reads TGTGCCAGCAGTCCCGGGACAGGGGCCCCGTTAGGGCCCCAGCATTTT. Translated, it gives CASSPGTGAPLGPQHF.

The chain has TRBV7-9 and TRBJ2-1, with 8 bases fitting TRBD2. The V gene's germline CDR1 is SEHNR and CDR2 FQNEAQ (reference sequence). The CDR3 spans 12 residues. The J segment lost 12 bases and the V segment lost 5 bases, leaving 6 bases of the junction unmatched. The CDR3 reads CASSPESGGQFF. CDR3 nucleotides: TGTGCCAGCAGCCCCGAGAGCGGGGGGCAGTTCTTC.

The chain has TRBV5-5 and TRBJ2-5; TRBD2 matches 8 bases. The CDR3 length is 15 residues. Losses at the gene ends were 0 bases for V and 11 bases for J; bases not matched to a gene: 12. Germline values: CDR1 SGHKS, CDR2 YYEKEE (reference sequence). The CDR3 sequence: CASSLVGLALNEQYF. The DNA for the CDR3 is TGTGCCAGCAGCTTGGTAGGACTAGCTTTGAATGAGCAGTACTTC. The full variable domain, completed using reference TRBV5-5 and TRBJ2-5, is DAGVTQSPTHLIKTRGQQVTLRCSPISGHKSVSWYQQVLGQGPQFIFQYYEKEERGRGNFPDRFSARQFPNYSSELNVNALLLGDSALYLCASSLVGLALNEQYFGPGTRLLVL.

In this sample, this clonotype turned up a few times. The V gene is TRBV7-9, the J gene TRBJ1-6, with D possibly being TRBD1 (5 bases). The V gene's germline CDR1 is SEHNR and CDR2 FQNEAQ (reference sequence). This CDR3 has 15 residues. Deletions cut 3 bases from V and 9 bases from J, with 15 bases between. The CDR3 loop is CASSLQRDRSSPLHF. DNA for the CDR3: TGTGCCAGCAGCTTGCAAAGGGACCGATCTTCACCCCTCCACTTT.

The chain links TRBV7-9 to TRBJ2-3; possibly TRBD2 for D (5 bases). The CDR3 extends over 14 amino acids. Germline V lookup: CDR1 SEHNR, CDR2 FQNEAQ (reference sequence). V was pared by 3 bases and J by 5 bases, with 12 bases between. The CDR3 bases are TGTGCCAGCAGCTTTTCGTGGGAGCGAGATACGCAGTATTTT. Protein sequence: CASSFSWERDTQYF.